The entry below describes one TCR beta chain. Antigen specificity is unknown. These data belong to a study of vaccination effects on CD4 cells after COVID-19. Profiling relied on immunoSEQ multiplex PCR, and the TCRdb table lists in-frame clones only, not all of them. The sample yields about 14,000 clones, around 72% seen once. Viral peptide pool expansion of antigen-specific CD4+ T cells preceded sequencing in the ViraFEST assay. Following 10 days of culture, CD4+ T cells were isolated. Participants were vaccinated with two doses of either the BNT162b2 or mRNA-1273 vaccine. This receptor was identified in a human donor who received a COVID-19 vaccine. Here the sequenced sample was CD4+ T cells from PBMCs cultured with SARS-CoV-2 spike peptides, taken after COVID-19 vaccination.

CDR3 nucleotide sequence: TGTGCCAGCAGTTTAAGCCGAGGGGAAAAACTGTTTTTT. It specifies CASSLSRGEKLFF. The V call is TRBV12-3 or TRBV12-4, the J call TRBJ1-4; D is uncertain. This CDR3 region has 13 residues. V was trimmed by 2 bases and J by 8 bases, leaving 9 bases between them.